Below are 12 T cell receptor beta chains sequenced from a single sample in a study of spatial heterogeneity in lung cancer. Broader study findings: Tumor mutation counts were tracked by expanded intratumoral alpha and beta TCR counts.

Their target antigens are unknown. Each CDR3 protein gets one entry after TCRdb re-called the 5' RACE reads with MiXCR. The sample comprises some 23,000 distinct CDR3 sequences, 8.8% of which are singletons, and more than 6% rests with the top ten. Noted time point: sample taken at primary tumor resection. The source material was lung tumor tissue, sampled at surgery. These receptors were taken from a male donor with early-stage non-small cell lung cancer.

This clonotype was found many times. The chain combines TRBV6-1 with TRBJ1-5; D is ambiguous. With 3 bases removed from V and 0 bases from J, the gap between germline ends came to 6 bases. Germline CDR1 and CDR2: MNHNS and SASEGT. This CDR3 contains 14 residues. The CDR3 DNA follows: TGTGCCAGCAGTGAGGGGTATAGCAATCAGCCCCAGCATTTT. The encoded protein is CASSEGYSNQPQHF.

This clonotype was counted a few times. The V and J genes are TRBV9 and TRBJ2-5; TRBD1 agrees at 8 bases. Germline CDR1 and CDR2: SGDLS and YYNGEE. Trimming at V came to 4 bases and at J to 0 bases, leaving 5 bases not matched to a gene. The CDR3 has 15 amino acids. This chain's CDR3 is CASSPRQGYQETQYF. The CDR3 DNA reads as TGTGCCAGCAGCCCCCGACAGGGGTACCAAGAGACCCAGTACTTC.

By share of the sample, this clonotype is medium-sized (0.01 to 0.1%). The J gene is TRBJ2-1, the V gene TRBV29-1, with 10 bases fitting TRBD2. The CDR3 runs to 16 residues. Germline lookup yields CDR1 SQVTM and CDR2 ANQGSEA. Unmatched junction bases numbered 14, after V lost 4 bases and J lost 8 bases. This chain's CDR3 is CSVVSLAGVLTDEQFF. For the CDR3, the DNA is TGCAGCGTTGTATCGCTAGCGGGAGTATTAACGGATGAGCAGTTCTTC.

This clonotype has at least ten counts. This chain links TRBV27 with TRBJ1-4, with unresolved D. This CDR3 has 13 residues. Germline CDR1 MNHEY, CDR2 SMNVEV (reference sequence). The V end was cut by 3 bases, the J end by 10 bases, with 12 bases between. CDR3 in amino acids: CASSFPESGKLFF. As DNA, the CDR3 is TGTGCCAGCAGTTTCCCCGAATCTGGAAAACTGTTTTTT.

A few counts support this clonotype. V is TRBV7-2 and J is TRBJ2-1, with 8 positions matching TRBD2. Germline trimming cut 5 bases from V and 2 bases from J; bases unmatched to any gene: 8. Germline V CDR1 and CDR2: SGHTA, FQGNSA. The length of the CDR3 is 16 residues. The CDR3 spells CASSTQGRGAYNEQFF. The CDR3 nucleotides are TGTGCCAGCAGCACTCAGGGGCGGGGGGCCTACAATGAGCAGTTCTTC.

The V gene is TRBV28, the J gene TRBJ2-3; no clear D gene. CDR3 length: 16 amino acids. Germline values: CDR1 MDHEN, CDR2 SYDVKM. Trimming cost V 6 bases and J 0 bases, with 16 bases left between them. Here the CDR3 DNA reads TGTGCCAGCAGCCCGACCCGGTTTCTTAGCACAGATACGCAGTATTTT. Translated, it gives CASSPTRFLSTDTQYF.

This clonotype has just a few counts. This chain uses TRBV30 with TRBJ1-5, with D hard to call. V was trimmed by 2 bases and J by 4 bases, leaving 15 bases between them. The CDR3 has 15 residues. Germline V gene data show CDR1 as GTSNPN and CDR2 as SVGIG (reference sequence). The CDR3 spells CAWSSVGRNNQPQHF. The CDR3 DNA sequence: TGTGCCTGGAGTTCGGTAGGACGGAATAATCAGCCCCAGCATTTT.

This clonotype appeared many times. V gene TRBV9 combines with J gene TRBJ2-1, with 12 bases lining up with TRBD2. The germline CDR1 and CDR2 sequences are SGDLS and YYNGEE. CDR3 size: 18 residues. V trimming: 3 bases; J trimming: 9 bases; junction bases outside the gene matches: 16. CDR3 residues: CASSEDPPSGLAGSEQFF. The CDR3 nucleotides read TGTGCCAGCAGCGAAGATCCTCCTTCAGGACTAGCGGGAAGTGAGCAGTTCTTC.

This clonotype was observed many times. The chain has TRBV27 and TRBJ2-1, with 7 nucleotides matching TRBD2. The CDR3 consists of 14 residues. Trimming took 3 bases from V and 10 from J; bases not matched to a gene: 9. CDR1 and CDR2 (germline): MNHEY, SMNVEV (reference sequence). The CDR3 reads CASSFYGGGGEQFF. The CDR3 region has the DNA TGTGCCAGCAGTTTTTATGGGGGGGGTGGCGAGCAGTTCTTC.

This clonotype was seen many times. The chain carries TRBV7-2 and TRBJ2-1, with TRBD2 matching over 7 bases. CDR1 and CDR2 (germline): SGHTA, FQGNSA. The CDR3 has 12 residues. Losses at the gene ends were 3 bases for V and 9 bases for J; bases not matched to a gene: 2. The CDR3 spells CASSLAGVEQFF. The CDR3 DNA follows: TGTGCCAGCAGCTTGGCGGGAGTTGAGCAGTTCTTC.

This clonotype was seen many times. The chain joins TRBV7-2 to TRBJ2-2; weak D call: TRBD1 (7 bases). This CDR3 spans 15 amino acids. The V end lost 0 bases, the J end lost 7 bases, and 12 bases lay between the germline ends. In germline, CDR1 is SGHTA, CDR2 FQGNSA. The CDR3 sequence: CASSLAEGAVGELFF. DNA for the CDR3: TGTGCCAGCAGCTTAGCGGAGGGGGCCGTCGGGGAGCTGTTTTTT. The full variable domain, in which reference TRBV7-2 and TRBJ2-2 provide the parts outside the CDR3, is GAGVSQSPSNKVTEKGKDVELRCDPISGHTALYWYRQSLGQGLEFLIYFQGNSAPDKSGLPSDRFSAERTGGSVSTLTIQRTQQEDSAVYLCASSLAEGAVGELFFGEGSRLTVL.

This clonotype occurred many times. The rearrangement links TRBV11-2 to TRBJ2-7; D not resolved. Germline V gene sequence: CDR1 SGHAT, CDR2 FQNNGV. This CDR3 region has 12 residues. Trimming removed 5 bases from V and 2 bases from J, with 7 bases in between. CDR3 residues: CASSPRPYEQYF. DNA of the CDR3: TGTGCCAGCAGCCCCCGTCCCTACGAGCAGTACTTC.